This passage covers 19 T cell receptor beta chains from one sample sequenced in a study of T-cell reconstitution after alpha-beta-depleted transplantation in children. During its preparation, the TCRbeta library received unique molecular identifiers. TCRdb called the PCR reads again in MiXCR, with one record for every CDR3 protein. The repertoire consists of about 510,000 distinct CDR3 sequences, with about an eighth occurring once and the leading ten covering 14%. Sequencing was performed on PBMCs, mostly from graft donor cells, taken 180 days after TCRalphabeta/CD19-depleted stem cell transplant. The receptors shown here come from a female patient between 2 and 15 years old who had a stem cell transplant for aplastic anemia, so the T cells may come from the graft donor.

The V gene is TRBV28, the J gene TRBJ2-1; 8 nucleotides line up with TRBD2. With V trimmed by 6 bases and J by 4 bases, 11 bases remained unmatched. The CDR3 extends over 16 amino acids. Germline lookup yields CDR1 MDHEN and CDR2 SYDVKM. Written as DNA, the CDR3 is TGTGCCAGCAGCTGGACCGGGACTAGTCAATACAATGAGCAGTTCTTC. As protein: CASSWTGTSQYNEQFF. The variable domain in full, completed from reference TRBV28 and TRBJ2-1, reads DVKVTQSSRYLVKRTGEKVFLECVQDMDHENMFWYRQDPGLGLRLIYFSYDVKMKEKGDIPEGYSVSREKKERFSLILESASTNQTSMYLCASSWTGTSQYNEQFFGPGTRLTVL.

The gene calls are TRBV20-1 and TRBJ2-2; 8 nucleotides align to TRBD1. The CDR3 is 14 residues long. Per the germline V gene, CDR1 is DFQATT and CDR2 is SNEGSKA (reference sequence). V shed 3 bases and J 6 bases; nucleotides not matched to a gene: 6. The CDR3 here is CSASPDRVSGELFF. For the CDR3, the DNA is TGCAGTGCTAGCCCGGACAGGGTTTCCGGGGAGCTGTTTTTT.

With regard to this clonotype: With a much larger clone just one base away, this may be a read error. This chain links TRBV7-2 with TRBJ2-7; possible D gene TRBD2, 6 bases. Germline CDR1 is SGHTA and CDR2 is FQGNSA. The CDR3 covers 14 residues. V was cut by 1 base and J by 0 bases, with 7 bases left in between. In DNA, the CDR3 is TGTGCCAGCAGCTTAGGCGGGATCTCCTACGAGCAGTACGTC. It translates to CASSLGGISYEQYV.

This clonotype has more than one count but fewer than ten. This rearrangement joins TRBV12-3 or TRBV12-4 to TRBJ2-7, with D perhaps matching TRBD1 (6 bases). The CDR3 has 14 residues. V lost 5 bases and J lost 4, with 15 bases in between. CDR3 DNA sequence: TGTGCCAGCAGTCAGAGGGGCAGGGGTTACGAGCAGTACTTC. Translating gives CASSQRGRGYEQYF.

The CDR3 DNA reads TGCAGCGTTGAAGATCTTACGGGGGGCCCCTACAATGAGCAGTTCTTC. The encoded protein is CSVEDLTGGPYNEQFF. The genes are TRBV29-1 and TRBJ2-1; D might be TRBD2 (7 bases). Trimming stripped 0 bases from V and 2 bases from J, with 14 bases between. The germline V gene has CDR1 SQVTM and CDR2 ANQGSEA. The CDR3 length is 16 residues.

This clonotype was counted between two and nine times. The chain links TRBV7-9 to TRBJ1-2, with a weak D call TRBD1 (6 bases). This CDR3 comprises 16 residues. V was clipped by 5 bases and J by 7 bases, with 23 bases between them. Germline V lookup: CDR1 SEHNR, CDR2 FQNEAQ (reference sequence). CDR3 loop: CASSLLGLQGLSGYTF. CDR3 bases: TGTGCCAGCAGCCTCCTAGGTCTACAGGGTTTAAGTGGCTACACCTTC.

This clonotype was seen repeatedly, ten times or more. V is TRBV20-1 and J is TRBJ1-5; 7 nucleotides match TRBD1. Germline V gene data show CDR1 as DFQATT and CDR2 as SNEGSKA (reference sequence). The ends lost 6 bases at V and 0 bases at J; junction bases unmatched: 5. This CDR3 has 14 amino acids. CDR3 DNA: TGCAGTGCAGGGACAGCTGATAGCAATCAGCCCCAGCATTTT. Its translation: CSAGTADSNQPQHF.

This clonotype came up many times. This chain uses TRBV7-9 with TRBJ2-1, with 9 positions matching TRBD1. The CDR3 has 17 residues. Trimming cost V 3 bases and J 1 base; bases outside gene matches: 7. Germline V gene data show CDR1 as SEHNR and CDR2 as FQNEAQ (reference sequence). CDR3 DNA: TGTGCCAGCAGCTTCCAGGGAGGGACAGGGTCCTACAATGAGCAGTTCTTC. Translating gives CASSFQGGTGSYNEQFF.

This clonotype was found many times. The V and J genes are TRBV9 and TRBJ2-2; no clear D gene. Trimming took 9 bases from V and 0 from J, leaving 9 bases between them. The CDR3 spans 13 residues. Germline CDR1 and CDR2: SGDLS and YYNGEE. The CDR3 sequence: CATPSPNTGELFF. DNA of the CDR3: TGTGCCACCCCATCCCCGAACACCGGGGAGCTGTTTTTT. Full variable domain (outside the CDR3, taken from reference TRBV9 and TRBJ2-2): DSGVTQTPKHLITATGQRVTLRCSPRSGDLSVYWYQQSLDQGLQFLIQYYNGEERAKGNILERFSAQQFPDLHSELNLSSLELGDSALYFCATPSPNTGELFFGEGSRLTVL.

This chain joins TRBV25-1 and TRBJ2-1; D is ambiguous. Looked up from germline, CDR1 is MGHDK and CDR2 is SYGVNS. V was cut by 1 base and J by 8 bases, with 9 bases left in between. The CDR3 sequence is 13 residues long. The CDR3 DNA follows: TGTGCCAGCAGTGAATTCGGTGGCCATGAGCAGTTCTTC. Translating it yields CASSEFGGHEQFF.

This clonotype was found many times. The gene calls are TRBV5-1 and TRBJ1-1; a weak D match, TRBD1 (6 bases). Germline values: CDR1 SGHRS, CDR2 YFSETQ. V shed 4 bases and J shed 0 bases, with 16 bases lying between them. This CDR3 is built from 16 residues. For the CDR3, the DNA is TGCGCCAGCAGCCCCTACCCCAGGGGCGTGAACACTGAAGCTTTCTTT. Protein product: CASSPYPRGVNTEAFF.

V and J are TRBV27 and TRBJ2-6; 7 bases are shared with TRBD1. The trim removed 5 bases at V and 2 bases at J, leaving 6 bases unmatched. This CDR3 has 16 residues. Per the germline V gene, CDR1 is MNHEY and CDR2 is SMNVEV (reference sequence). The DNA for the CDR3 is TGTGCCAGCAGTCCTCACCAGGGGGCTGGGGCCAACGTCCTGACTTTC. Translated, it gives CASSPHQGAGANVLTF.

V usage is TRBV12-3 or TRBV12-4 and J usage is TRBJ2-7; 7 bases line up with TRBD1. The CDR3 is made up of 15 amino acids. V dropped 6 bases and J dropped 7; count of bases not matched to a gene: 15. The DNA of the CDR3 is TGTGCCAGCAGCCCAAGGGGGCCCTTCCTCTTGGAGCAGTACTTC. This sequence encodes CASSPRGPFLLEQYF.

This chain connects TRBV7-9 to TRBJ1-2; TRBD1 matches 7 bases. CDR1 is SEHNR and CDR2 is FQNEAQ in the germline V gene (reference sequence). V was pared by 4 bases and J by 8 bases, with 10 bases of the junction left unmatched. The CDR3 sequence is 14 residues long. The CDR3 coding sequence is TGTGCCAGCAGCTACGACAGGGAGTTCTGGGGCTACACCTTC. Protein sequence: CASSYDREFWGYTF.

The chain links TRBV5-1 to TRBJ2-1; D possibly matches TRBD1 or TRBD2 (5 bases each). Germline V gene data show CDR1 as SGHRS and CDR2 as YFSETQ. The CDR3 runs 17 residues. V dropped 0 bases and J dropped 2 bases, with 15 bases sitting between them. CDR3: CASSLARGAAPYNEQFF. In nucleotides, the CDR3 is TGCGCCAGCAGCTTGGCCAGAGGGGCGGCCCCCTACAATGAGCAGTTCTTC. Full variable domain (remainder filled in from reference TRBV5-1 and TRBJ2-1): KAGVTQTPRYLIKTRGQQVTLSCSPISGHRSVSWYQQTPGQGLQFLFEYFSETQRNKGNFPGRFSGRQFSNSRSEMNVSTLELGDSALYLCASSLARGAAPYNEQFFGPGTRLTVL.

The chain is built from TRBV12-3 or TRBV12-4 and TRBJ2-1; TRBD2 matches 10 bases. The CDR3 runs 15 residues. Germline trimming cut 3 bases from V and 10 bases from J; bases unmatched to any gene: 9. The CDR3 protein is CASSFLLAGEREQFF. The CDR3 region has the DNA TGTGCCAGCAGTTTCCTCCTAGCGGGAGAGCGCGAGCAGTTCTTC.

This clonotype came up a few times. The chain uses TRBV7-2 and TRBJ2-7; 8 nucleotides agree with TRBD2. The germline V gene has CDR1 SGHTA and CDR2 FQGNSA. The CDR3 has 15 amino acids. The V and J ends lost 6 bases and 5 bases, in that order; junction bases with no gene match: 12. The CDR3 coding sequence is TGTGCCAGCAGTACAGCAAGCGGGAGCACCCACGAGCAGTACTTC. Protein: CASSTASGSTHEQYF.

The rearrangement joins TRBV5-1 to TRBJ2-1, with a possible D match to TRBD2 (7 bases). This CDR3 spans 13 amino acids. The germline V gene encodes CDR1 SGHRS and CDR2 YFSETQ. The ends were cut back, 4 bases at V and 8 bases at J, with 13 bases in the middle. Here the CDR3 DNA reads TGCGCCAGCAGCACAGGGACTACGGATGAGCAGTTCTTC. Protein: CASSTGTTDEQFF.

This chain joins TRBV28 and TRBJ1-1; 8 positions agree with TRBD1. The CDR3 has 16 residues. Germline-derived CDR1 and CDR2 are MDHEN and SYDVKM. After removal of 6 bases from V and 7 bases from J, the junction contained 16 bases not matched to a gene. CDR3 DNA: TGTGCCAGCAGCCACGGTCAGGGGGCGCGCAGAAATGAAGCTTTCTTT. Protein product: CASSHGQGARRNEAFF. Looking up the rest from reference TRBV28 and TRBJ1-1 gives the full variable domain: DVKVTQSSRYLVKRTGEKVFLECVQDMDHENMFWYRQDPGLGLRLIYFSYDVKMKEKGDIPEGYSVSREKKERFSLILESASTNQTSMYLCASSHGQGARRNEAFFGQGTRLTVV.